The 22 T cell receptor beta chains reported below all come from one sample, sequenced in a study of read filtering for tumor transcriptome and immune sequencing. This library used roughly 0.4 ug RNA and molecular barcoded adaptors spanning alpha/delta and beta/gamma chains. TCRdb re-called the reads through MiXCR, storing one row per CDR3 protein. The sample lists 8,500 to 9,500 distinct CDR3 sequences; around a sixth were seen once. Sequencing used a population of CD138-negative cells sorted from bone marrow. The receptors originated from a donor aged 40 or older with multiple myeloma.

About this clonotype: Since no conserved phenylalanine or tryptophan closes the CDR3, a read error is the likely cause. This sequence joins TRBV5-6 and TRBJ1-1; D is perhaps TRBD1 (5 bases). Trimming stripped 1 base from V and 1 base from J, with 17 bases between. Germline V lookup: CDR1 SGHDT, CDR2 YYEEEE. This CDR3 has 17 residues. The CDR3 reads CASSLWGVFGANTEAFL. The CDR3 nucleotides are TGTGCCAGCAGCTTGTGGGGGGTTTTTGGGGCGAACACTGAAGCTTTCCTT.

For this clonotype: This likely reflects a read error, since a far larger clone is one base away. V is TRBV6-6 and J is TRBJ1-2; 7 positions agree with TRBD1. Germline V lookup: CDR1 MNHNY, CDR2 SVGAGI (reference sequence). This CDR3 region has 15 residues. The J segment lost 4 bases and the V segment lost 5 bases, leaving 10 bases of the junction unmatched. CDR3 DNA: TGTGCCAGCAGTGAAGCAGGGTCAGGGGGCTATGGCTACACCTTC. It encodes CASSEAGSGGYGYTF.

This clonotype was detected many times. The chain has TRBV20-1 and TRBJ2-7; 9 bases line up with TRBD2. CDR3 length: 15 residues. After removal of 0 bases from V and 5 bases from J, the junction contained 8 bases not matched to a gene. The germline V gene encodes CDR1 DFQATT and CDR2 SNEGSKA (reference sequence). CDR3 sequence: CSARELPRGGNEQYF. The CDR3 DNA sequence: TGCAGTGCTAGAGAACTGCCGCGGGGGGGCAACGAGCAGTACTTC.

This clonotype qualifies as medium-sized. J is TRBJ2-5 and V is TRBV18; 7 bases are a match to TRBD1. The length of the CDR3 is 14 residues. From germline, CDR1 is KGHSH and CDR2 LQKENI. J was trimmed by 5 bases and V by 2 bases; bases with no gene match: 5. The CDR3 region has the DNA TGTGCCAGCTCACCAATGCAGGGGGTCGAGACCCAGTACTTC. Protein product: CASSPMQGVETQYF.

Of note for this clonotype: Because it lacks the conserved phenylalanine or tryptophan at the end, this CDR3 is likely a read error. V gene TRBV13 combines with J gene TRBJ2-1, with D perhaps TRBD1 (5 bases). The V gene's germline CDR1 is PRHDT and CDR2 FYEKMQ (reference sequence). There are 14 residues in the CDR3. This CDR3 is CASSLLSRVNGQFL. CDR3 sequence (DNA): TGTGCCAGCAGCTTATTGAGCAGGGTTAATGGGCAGTTCCTC.

About this clonotype itself: A far larger clone differs by one base, so this is likely a read error. The chain has TRBV6-5 and TRBJ2-1; 11 bases align to TRBD2. J lost 8 bases, V lost 5 bases, and 11 bases had no gene match. This CDR3 contains 16 residues. Germline values: CDR1 MNHEY, CDR2 SVGAGI. DNA of the CDR3: TGTGCCAGCAGTCCGCACGTTAGCGGGGGGGCTTATGAGCAGTTCTTC. It translates to CASSPHVSGGAYEQFF.

By sample share, this clonotype is medium-sized. The chain links TRBV23-1 to TRBJ1-1; perhaps TRBD1 as D (5 bases). TRBV23-1 is noted as an ORF with a role that remains uncertain. The CDR3 has 15 residues. V dropped 3 bases and J dropped 0 bases, with 11 bases sitting between them. CDR3 residues: CASSHPDSLNTEAFF. DNA for the CDR3: TGCGCCAGCAGTCACCCAGACAGTCTGAACACTGAAGCTTTCTTT.

On this clonotype: A read error is the likely source, as a far larger clone sits one nucleotide away. V is TRBV12-3 or TRBV12-4 and J is TRBJ2-1; D not resolved. The CDR3 is 13 residues long. The CDR3 is CASGFRSYNEQFF. Written as DNA, the CDR3 is TGTGCTAGTGGTTTTCGCTCCTACAATGAGCAGTTCTTC.

Relative to its sample, this clonotype is medium-sized (0.01 to 0.1%). V usage is TRBV7-2 and J usage is TRBJ2-2; 8 bases agree with TRBD2. Trimming took 5 bases from V and 4 from J; bases not matched to a gene: 12. This CDR3 has 17 residues. Germline V gene data show CDR1 as SGHTA and CDR2 as FQGNSA. CDR3 nucleotide sequence: TGTGCCAGCAGCCACTGGGTAGCGGGATTGGGCACCGGGGAGCTGTTTTTT. It codes for CASSHWVAGLGTGELFF.

In its sample, this clonotype was seen many times. The chain joins TRBV18 to TRBJ2-1; 12 bases align to TRBD2. The germline V gene encodes CDR1 KGHSH and CDR2 LQKENI. V lost 4 bases and J lost 12; bases outside the gene matches: 10. The CDR3 has 15 residues. The CDR3 DNA reads TGTGCCAGCTCACGGACGACTAGCGGGGGCGAGGTGCAGTTCTTC. Translated, it gives CASSRTTSGGEVQFF.

This clonotype is medium-sized. The chain is built from TRBV27 and TRBJ2-1; D is possibly TRBD2 (5 bases). Trimming shortened V by 6 bases and J by 4 bases, and 16 bases separated the two germline ends. This CDR3 region has 15 residues. The germline V gene has CDR1 MNHEY and CDR2 SMNVEV (reference sequence). CDR3 sequence: CASSSPDSGYNEQFF. DNA of the CDR3: TGTGCCAGCAGCTCCCCGGACTCAGGATACAATGAGCAGTTCTTC.

This clonotype was detected ten times or more. V usage is TRBV6-2 or TRBV6-3 and J usage is TRBJ1-4; D gene ambiguous. V was clipped by 2 bases and J by 3 bases, with 7 bases between them. Germline loops: CDR1 MNHEY, CDR2 SVGEGT. This CDR3 has 14 amino acids. CDR3 sequence: CASSYGGANEKLFF. As DNA, the CDR3 is TGTGCCAGCAGTTACGGCGGGGCTAATGAAAAACTGTTTTTT.

This clonotype came up many times. V usage is TRBV5-1 and J usage is TRBJ2-7, with 11 bases fitting TRBD1. The trim removed 7 bases at V and 3 bases at J, leaving 9 bases unmatched. CDR1 and CDR2 from the germline V gene are SGHRS and YFSETQ. The CDR3 has 15 residues. The CDR3 here is CASGSWTGGLYEQYF. The CDR3 DNA reads as TGCGCCAGCGGAAGTTGGACAGGGGGCCTCTACGAGCAGTACTTC.

In regard to this clonotype: The CDR3 does not end in the conserved phenylalanine or tryptophan, so this is likely a read error. The DNA is left out, because the CDR3 cannot be placed on it with certainty; the CDR3 is given as TCRdb lists it. The chain is built from TRBV11-3 and TRBJ2-1; the table's D call, TRBD2, has no DNA check behind it. The CDR3 length is 14 residues, termini included. Germline values: CDR1 SGHNT, CDR2 YENEEA. This CDR3 is CASSFGTSGPKQIY.

This clonotype was counted at least ten times. V is TRBV5-1 and J is TRBJ2-1, with 9 bases matching TRBD2. The V gene end was trimmed by 2 bases and the J gene end by 8 bases; junction bases not matched to a gene: 11. CDR1 is SGHRS, CDR2 YFSETQ, per germline. This CDR3 region has 16 residues. The CDR3 region is CASSLNGREGLDEQFF. CDR3 nucleotide sequence: TGCGCCAGCAGCTTAAATGGGCGGGAGGGCCTGGATGAGCAGTTCTTC.

This clonotype occurred many times. A read error may produce the germline difference seen at one junction end. This rearrangement joins TRBV29-1 to TRBJ1-4; D is ambiguous. This CDR3 contains 13 residues. The germline CDR1 and CDR2 sequences are SQVTM and ANQGSEA. CDR3 nucleotides: TGCAGCGTTGCAGAGACCTTGAATGAAAAACGGTTTTTT. It specifies CSVAETLNEKRFF.

There are many counts of this clonotype. This chain links TRBV20-1 with TRBJ2-2; 10 bases line up with TRBD2. Germline values: CDR1 DFQATT, CDR2 SNEGSKA (reference sequence). This CDR3 is built from 16 residues. V lost 5 bases and J lost 3; bases outside the gene matches: 9. The CDR3 protein is CSAGGGLAGDTGELFF. CDR3 DNA: TGCAGTGCTGGGGGGGGTCTAGCGGGGGACACCGGGGAGCTGTTTTTT.

As for this clonotype: A read error may produce the germline difference seen at one junction end. V usage is TRBV11-3 and J usage is TRBJ2-7; 11 bases are a match to TRBD1. Germline CDR1 is SGHNT and CDR2 is YENEEA. This CDR3 has 14 residues. The CDR3 protein is CARSSGQGANDQYF. Here the CDR3 DNA reads TGTGCCCGCAGCTCAGGACAGGGGGCCAACGATCAGTACTTC.

This clonotype showed up just a few times. This chain uses TRBV7-9 with TRBJ2-1, with 9 bases matching TRBD2. This CDR3 spans 15 amino acids. V lost 3 bases, J lost 8 bases, and 8 bases stayed unmatched. CDR1 is SEHNR and CDR2 is FQNEAQ in the germline V gene (reference sequence). Written as DNA, the CDR3 is TGTGCCAGCAGCTTGTGGCTAGCGGGGTTCGATGAGCAGTTCTTC. It codes for CASSLWLAGFDEQFF.

This clonotype was seen more than once but under ten times. The chain carries TRBV2 and TRBJ2-5; D is undetermined. Trimming left V 5 bases short and J 1 base short, with 8 bases between. The CDR3 runs 13 residues. Germline assignment: CDR1 SNHLY and CDR2 FYNNEI. CDR3 sequence (DNA): TGTGCCAGCAGTCCCCTCCCCCAAGAGACCCAGTACTTC. This sequence encodes CASSPLPQETQYF. The complete variable domain, with remaining parts taken from reference TRBV2 and TRBJ2-5, reads EPEVTQTPSHQVTQMGQEVILRCVPISNHLYFYWYRQILGQKVEFLVSFYNNEISEKSEIFDDQFSVERPDGSNFTLKIRSTKLEDSAMYFCASSPLPQETQYFGPGTRLLVL.

In this sample, this clonotype turned up many times. This chain connects TRBV7-9 to TRBJ2-5; D is possibly TRBD2 (6 bases). The CDR3 length is 15 residues. Germline assignment: CDR1 SEHNR and CDR2 FQNEAQ (reference sequence). With 2 bases removed from V and 5 bases from J, the gap between germline ends came to 15 bases. The CDR3 DNA sequence: TGTGCCAGCAGCTTAACCACAGGAGGGCCGGAGACCCAGTACTTC. Protein sequence: CASSLTTGGPETQYF. Full variable domain (outside the CDR3, taken from reference TRBV7-9 and TRBJ2-5): DTGVSQNPRHKITKRGQNVTFRCDPISEHNRLYWYRQTLGQGPEFLTYFQNEAQLEKSRLLSDRFSAERPKGSFSTLEIQRTEQGDSAMYLCASSLTTGGPETQYFGPGTRLLVL.

This clonotype has at least ten counts. The chain employs TRBV20-1 and TRBJ2-3; 10 bases align to TRBD2. This CDR3 spans 15 amino acids. V was pared by 6 bases and J by 2 bases, with 8 bases of the junction left unmatched. The germline V gene has CDR1 DFQATT and CDR2 SNEGSKA (reference sequence). In DNA form, the CDR3 reads TGCAGTGCCACCTCGACTAGCGGGTACACAGATACGCAGTATTTT. Amino acid sequence: CSATSTSGYTDTQYF.